Sequencing of this T cell receptor (beta chain) was carried out in a study of shared clonotypes between healthy human individuals. Overall study context: A few men and a couple of women, aged 18 to 49, were donors.

In the case of this clone: Its target is unknown.

Repertoires were generated with immunoSEQ multiplex PCR, while TCRdb's copy carries only in-frame clones and drops some. This table holds a few million clones, around nine tenths found once. Overall study findings and caveats: Among the subsets, naive ones generally showed larger estimated richness than memory ones. Shared clonotypes: about 5.3% naive CD4, roughly 3.8% naive CD8, 2.3% memory CD4, roughly 0.4% memory CD8.

This CDR3 is 15 amino acids long. Looked up from germline, CDR1 is MGHRA and CDR2 is YSYEKL. V was shortened by 3 bases and J by 5 bases, with 16 bases between the two germline ends. The rearrangement uses TRBV4-1 and TRBJ1-1, with a possible D match to TRBD1 (5 bases). The sample taken for sequencing was naive CD4+ T cells sorted from blood. Subset: CD45RA+ positively selected. The TCR originated in a man younger than 35 in good health. CDR3 in DNA: TGCGCCAGCAGCCACTCGATGGGGGGTCCAACTGAAGCTTTCTTT. It encodes CASSHSMGGPTEAFF.